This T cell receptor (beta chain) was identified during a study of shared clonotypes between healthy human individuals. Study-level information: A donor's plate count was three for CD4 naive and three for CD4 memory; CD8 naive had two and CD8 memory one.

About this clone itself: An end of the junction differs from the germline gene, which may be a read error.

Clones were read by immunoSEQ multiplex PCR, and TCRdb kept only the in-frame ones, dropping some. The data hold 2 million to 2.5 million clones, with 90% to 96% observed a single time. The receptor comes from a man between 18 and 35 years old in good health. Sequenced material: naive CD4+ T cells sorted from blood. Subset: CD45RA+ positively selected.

CDR3 DNA sequence: TGTGCTAGCAGCCCATCCCCAGGGAACACTGAAGCTTTCTTT. It yields the protein CASSPSPGNTEAFF. The chain employs TRBV7-7 and TRBJ1-1; D remains unclear. The CDR3 totals 14 residues. Per germline, CDR1 SSHAT and CDR2 FNYEAQ (reference sequence). Supplemented by reference TRBV7-7 and TRBJ1-1, the full variable domain reads GAGVSQSPRYKVTKRGQDVTLRCDPISSHATLYWYQQALGQGPEFLTYFNYEAQPDKSGLPSDRFSAERPEGSISTLTIQRTEQRDSAMYRCASSPSPGNTEAFFGQGTRLTVV.